This is a list of T cell receptor beta chains from one sample in a study of early T cells in non-severe SARS-CoV-2 infection. One entry per CDR3 protein, called by TCRdb with MiXCR from the 5' RACE reads. The table has about 100,000 distinct CDR3 sequences, about 12% seen once; the top ten hold approximately 2.4%. Material for sequencing was whole blood. These receptors were taken from an adult who was a healthcare worker with PCR-confirmed SARS-CoV-2 infection or an uninfected control (not recorded which). Both conserved end residues are part of each CDR3.

V gene: TRBV4-3
J gene: TRBJ2-3
CDR3 protein: CASSQDSGTDTQYF

V gene: TRBV10-3
J gene: TRBJ1-1
CDR3 protein: CAIKTGTNTEAFF

V gene: TRBV5-1
J gene: TRBJ2-7
CDR3 protein: CASSPAPGQGLYEQYF

V gene: TRBV20-1
J gene: TRBJ2-7
CDR3 protein: CSATDSGSSYEQYF

V gene: TRBV3-1
J gene: TRBJ2-3
CDR3 protein: CASSPRLALMDTQYF

V gene: TRBV29-1
J gene: TRBJ2-1
CDR3 protein: CSVGQGVNEQFF

V gene: TRBV7-8
J gene: TRBJ2-5
CDR3 protein: CASYVGTSEETQYF

V gene: TRBV20-1
J gene: TRBJ2-7
CDR3 protein: CSALGGKAYEQYF

V gene: TRBV28
J gene: TRBJ1-2
CDR3 protein: CASSSPTGGGYGYTF

V gene: TRBV7-9
J gene: TRBJ2-1
CDR3 protein: CASSLSGRADEQFF

V gene: TRBV11-2
J gene: TRBJ2-7
CDR3 protein: CASRSPRKGYEQYF

V gene: TRBV20-1
J gene: TRBJ2-3
CDR3 protein: CSATLTDTQYF

V gene: TRBV28
J gene: TRBJ2-7
CDR3 protein: CASSLGGMGQTRKTSYEQYF

V gene: TRBV29-1
J gene: TRBJ2-3
CDR3 protein: CSVESGAGGTRDTQYF

V gene: TRBV24-1
J gene: TRBJ1-5
CDR3 protein: CATSQGGNQPQHF

V gene: TRBV9
J gene: TRBJ2-7
CDR3 protein: CASSVGEGSYEQYF

V gene: TRBV24-1
J gene: TRBJ2-1
CDR3 protein: CATSDPGTGLDNEQFF

V gene: TRBV28
J gene: TRBJ1-1
CDR3 protein: CASSAAPGNTEAFF

V gene: TRBV14
J gene: TRBJ2-7
CDR3 protein: CASSHPTYEQYF

V gene: TRBV28
J gene: TRBJ1-2
CDR3 protein: CASFGDSNYGYTF

V gene: TRBV7-2
J gene: TRBJ2-3
CDR3 protein: CASGRQGADTQYF

V gene: TRBV14
J gene: TRBJ2-2
CDR3 protein: CASSQGVRPNTGELFF

V gene: TRBV12-3/TRBV12-4
J gene: TRBJ2-1
CDR3 protein: CASSPGRSYNEQFF

V gene: TRBV20-1
J gene: TRBJ1-2
CDR3 protein: CSAPGQGKYGYTF

V gene: TRBV12-3/TRBV12-4
J gene: TRBJ1-4
CDR3 protein: CASSFRQGGEKLFF

V gene: TRBV7-2
J gene: TRBJ2-5
CDR3 protein: CASSLDPGRRETQYF

V gene: TRBV2
J gene: TRBJ2-4
CDR3 protein: CASGLGARLIQYF

V gene: TRBV29-1
J gene: TRBJ1-3
CDR3 protein: CSAGVFGGNTIYF